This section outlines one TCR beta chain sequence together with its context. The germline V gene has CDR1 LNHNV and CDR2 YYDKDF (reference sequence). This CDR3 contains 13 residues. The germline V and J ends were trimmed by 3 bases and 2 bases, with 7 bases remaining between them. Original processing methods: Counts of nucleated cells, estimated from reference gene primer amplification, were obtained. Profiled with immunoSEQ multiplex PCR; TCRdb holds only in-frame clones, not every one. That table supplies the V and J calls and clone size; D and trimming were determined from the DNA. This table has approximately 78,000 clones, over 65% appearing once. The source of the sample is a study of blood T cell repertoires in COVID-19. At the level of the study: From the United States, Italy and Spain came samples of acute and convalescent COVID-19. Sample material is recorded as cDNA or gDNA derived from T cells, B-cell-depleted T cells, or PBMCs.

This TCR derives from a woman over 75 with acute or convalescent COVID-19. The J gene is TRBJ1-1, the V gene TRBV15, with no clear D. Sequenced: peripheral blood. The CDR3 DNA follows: TGTGCCACCAGCAGCCAGTCAAACACTGAAGCTTTCTTT. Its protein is CATSSQSNTEAFF.